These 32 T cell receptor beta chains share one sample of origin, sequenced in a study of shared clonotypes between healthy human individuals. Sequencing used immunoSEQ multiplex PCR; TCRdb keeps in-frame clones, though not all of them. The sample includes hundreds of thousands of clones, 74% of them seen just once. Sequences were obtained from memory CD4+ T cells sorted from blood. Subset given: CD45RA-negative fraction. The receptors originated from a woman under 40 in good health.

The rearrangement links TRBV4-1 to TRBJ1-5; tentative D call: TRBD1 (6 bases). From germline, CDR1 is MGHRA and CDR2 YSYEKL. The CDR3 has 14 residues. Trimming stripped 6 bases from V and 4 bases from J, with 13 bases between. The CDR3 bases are TGCGCCAGCAGAGGAGGGGGGGTTAATCAGCCCCAGCATTTT. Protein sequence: CASRGGGVNQPQHF.

The CDR3 DNA sequence: TGTGCCAGCACCGTGACTAGCGGGAGTCTGGGTACGCAGTATTTT. Protein: CASTVTSGSLGTQYF. The chain employs TRBV6-1 and TRBJ2-3; 12 bases align to TRBD2. Germline V lookup: CDR1 MNHNS, CDR2 SASEGT. The CDR3 sequence is 15 residues long. Trimming cost V 7 bases and J 8 bases; bases outside gene matches: 10.

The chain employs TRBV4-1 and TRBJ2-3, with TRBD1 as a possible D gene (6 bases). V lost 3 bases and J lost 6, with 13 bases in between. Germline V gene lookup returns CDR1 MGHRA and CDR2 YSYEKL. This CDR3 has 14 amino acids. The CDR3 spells CASSHGWGLDTQYF. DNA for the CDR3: TGCGCCAGCAGCCATGGGTGGGGGCTGGATACGCAGTATTTT.

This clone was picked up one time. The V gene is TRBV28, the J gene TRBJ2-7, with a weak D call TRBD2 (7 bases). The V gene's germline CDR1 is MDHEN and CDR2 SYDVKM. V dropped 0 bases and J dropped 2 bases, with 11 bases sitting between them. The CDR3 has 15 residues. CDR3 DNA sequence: TGTGCCAGCAGTTTATGGGCGGGGGCAACCTACGAGCAGTACTTC. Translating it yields CASSLWAGATYEQYF.

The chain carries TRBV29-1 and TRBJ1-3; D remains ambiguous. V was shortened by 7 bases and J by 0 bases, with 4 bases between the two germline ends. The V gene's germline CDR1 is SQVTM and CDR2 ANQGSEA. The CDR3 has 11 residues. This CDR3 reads CSAVSGNTIYF. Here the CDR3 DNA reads TGCAGCGCCGTCTCTGGAAACACCATATATTTT.

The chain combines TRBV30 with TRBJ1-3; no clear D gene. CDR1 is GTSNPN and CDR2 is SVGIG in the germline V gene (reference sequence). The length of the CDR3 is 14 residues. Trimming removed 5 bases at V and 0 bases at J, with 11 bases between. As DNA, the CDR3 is TGTGCCTGGGGGCCCGGGCCCTCTGGAAACACCATATATTTT. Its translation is CAWGPGPSGNTIYF.

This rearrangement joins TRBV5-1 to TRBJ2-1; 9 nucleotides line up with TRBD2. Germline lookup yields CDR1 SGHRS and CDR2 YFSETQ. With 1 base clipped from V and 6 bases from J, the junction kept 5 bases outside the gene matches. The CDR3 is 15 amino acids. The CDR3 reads CASSLSLAGVNEQFF. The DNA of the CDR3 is TGCGCCAGCAGCTTGTCGTTAGCGGGAGTCAATGAGCAGTTCTTC.

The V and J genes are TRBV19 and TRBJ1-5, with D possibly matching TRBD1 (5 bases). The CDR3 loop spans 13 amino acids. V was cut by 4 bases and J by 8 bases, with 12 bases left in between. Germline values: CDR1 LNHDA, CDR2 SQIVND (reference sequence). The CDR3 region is CASSRTQGKPQHF. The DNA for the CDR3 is TGTGCCAGTAGTAGGACGCAGGGAAAGCCCCAGCATTTT. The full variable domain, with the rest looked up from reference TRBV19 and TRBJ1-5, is DGGITQSPKYLFRKEGQNVTLSCEQNLNHDAMYWYRQDPGQGLRLIYYSQIVNDFQKGDIAEGYSVSREKKESFPLTVTSAQKNPTAFYLCASSRTQGKPQHFGDGTRLSIL.

The CDR3, as DNA: TGTGCCAGCAGTACTCCGGGACTATCCACCGGGGAGCTGTTTTTT. It is translated as CASSTPGLSTGELFF. The chain has TRBV6-5 and TRBJ2-2; 7 bases match TRBD2. The CDR3 is 15 amino acids. Losses at the gene ends were 5 bases for V and 4 bases for J; bases not matched to a gene: 7. Germline values: CDR1 MNHEY, CDR2 SVGAGI.

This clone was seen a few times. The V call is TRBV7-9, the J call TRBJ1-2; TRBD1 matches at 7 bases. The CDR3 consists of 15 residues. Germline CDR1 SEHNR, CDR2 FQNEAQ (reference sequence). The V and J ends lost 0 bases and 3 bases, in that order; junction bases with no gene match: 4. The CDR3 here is CASSLAAGTDYGYTF. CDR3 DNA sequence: TGTGCCAGCAGCTTAGCGGCTGGGACAGACTATGGCTACACCTTC.

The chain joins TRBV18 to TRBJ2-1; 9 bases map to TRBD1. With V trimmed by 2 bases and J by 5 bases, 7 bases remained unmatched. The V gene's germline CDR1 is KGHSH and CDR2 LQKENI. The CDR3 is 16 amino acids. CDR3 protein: CASSPGLQGANNEQFF. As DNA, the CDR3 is TGTGCCAGCTCACCAGGTTTACAGGGGGCGAACAATGAGCAGTTCTTC.

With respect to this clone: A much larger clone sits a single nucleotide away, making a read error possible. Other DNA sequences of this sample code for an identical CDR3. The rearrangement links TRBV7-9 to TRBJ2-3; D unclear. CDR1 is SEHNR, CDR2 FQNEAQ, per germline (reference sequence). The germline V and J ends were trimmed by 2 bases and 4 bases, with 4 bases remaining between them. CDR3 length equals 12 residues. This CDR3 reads CASSLIADTQYF. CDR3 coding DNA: TGTGCCAGCAGCTTAATTGCAGATACGCAGTATTTT.

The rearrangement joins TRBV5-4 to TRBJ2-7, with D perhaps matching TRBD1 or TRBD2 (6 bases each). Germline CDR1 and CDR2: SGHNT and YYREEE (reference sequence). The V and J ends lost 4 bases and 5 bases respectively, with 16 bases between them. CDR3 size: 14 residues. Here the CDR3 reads CASSTQGGGNEQYF. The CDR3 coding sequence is TGTGCCAGCAGCACACAGGGAGGTGGGAACGAGCAGTACTTC.

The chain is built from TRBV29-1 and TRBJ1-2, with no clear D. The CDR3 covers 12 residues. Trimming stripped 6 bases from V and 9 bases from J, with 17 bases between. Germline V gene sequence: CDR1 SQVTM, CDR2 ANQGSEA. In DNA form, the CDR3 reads TGCAGCGTCCCCCTCGGGTACAGTAGCTACACCTTC. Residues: CSVPLGYSSYTF.

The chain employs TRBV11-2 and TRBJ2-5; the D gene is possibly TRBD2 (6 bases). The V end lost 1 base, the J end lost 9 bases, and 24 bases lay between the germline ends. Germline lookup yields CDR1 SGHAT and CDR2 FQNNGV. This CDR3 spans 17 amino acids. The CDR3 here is CASSLGFGGQGGRAQYF. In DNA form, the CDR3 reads TGTGCCAGCAGCTTAGGTTTTGGTGGGCAGGGAGGAAGGGCCCAGTACTTC.

The CDR3 reads CASSNPTSPYEQYF. In DNA, the CDR3 is TGTGCCAGTAGTAACCCGACAAGCCCCTACGAGCAGTACTTC. This chain connects TRBV19 to TRBJ2-7; no clear D gene. V lost 4 bases to trimming and J lost 2 bases, with 12 bases between them. CDR1 is LNHDA, CDR2 SQIVND, per germline (reference sequence). The CDR3 is 14 residues long.

The CDR3 sequence: CASSPAGRGSPSGANVLTF. The CDR3 nucleotides read TGTGCCAGCAGCCCCGCGGGGAGGGGCTCCCCCTCTGGGGCCAACGTCCTGACTTTC. The V and J genes are TRBV28 and TRBJ2-6, with 7 bases lining up with TRBD2. Trimming at V came to 6 bases and at J to 0 bases, leaving 14 bases not matched to a gene. Per germline, CDR1 MDHEN and CDR2 SYDVKM. The CDR3 loop spans 19 amino acids.

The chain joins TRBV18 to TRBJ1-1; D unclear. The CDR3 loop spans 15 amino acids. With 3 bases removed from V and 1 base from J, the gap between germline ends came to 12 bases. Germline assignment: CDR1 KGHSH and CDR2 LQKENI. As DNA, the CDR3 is TGTGCCAGCTCACCCGGCAAGAATGCGAACACTGAAGCTTTCTTT. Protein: CASSPGKNANTEAFF.

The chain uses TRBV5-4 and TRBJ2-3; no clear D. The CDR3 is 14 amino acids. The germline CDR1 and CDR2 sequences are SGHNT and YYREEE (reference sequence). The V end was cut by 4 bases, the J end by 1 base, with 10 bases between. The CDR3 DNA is TGTGCCAGCAGCCCTGAACTCGGCACAGATACGCAGTATTTT. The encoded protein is CASSPELGTDTQYF.

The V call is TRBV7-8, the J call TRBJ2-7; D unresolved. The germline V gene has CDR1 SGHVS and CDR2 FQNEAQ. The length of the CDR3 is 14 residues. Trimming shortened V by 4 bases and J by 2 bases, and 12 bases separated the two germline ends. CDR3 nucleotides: TGTGCCAGCAGCTCCGCAGGAGACCCCTACGAGCAGTACTTC. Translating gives CASSSAGDPYEQYF. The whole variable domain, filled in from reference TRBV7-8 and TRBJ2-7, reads GAGVSQSPRYKVAKRGQDVALRCDPISGHVSLFWYQQALGQGPEFLTYFQNEAQLDKSGLPSDRFFAERPEGSVSTLKIQRTQQEDSAVYLCASSSAGDPYEQYFGPGTRLTVT.

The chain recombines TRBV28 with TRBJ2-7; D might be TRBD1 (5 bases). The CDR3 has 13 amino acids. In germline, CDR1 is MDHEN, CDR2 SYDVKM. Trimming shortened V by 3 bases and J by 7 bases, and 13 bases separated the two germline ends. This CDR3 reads CASSFGAAREQYF. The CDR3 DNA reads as TGTGCCAGCAGTTTTGGGGCCGCAAGGGAGCAGTACTTC.

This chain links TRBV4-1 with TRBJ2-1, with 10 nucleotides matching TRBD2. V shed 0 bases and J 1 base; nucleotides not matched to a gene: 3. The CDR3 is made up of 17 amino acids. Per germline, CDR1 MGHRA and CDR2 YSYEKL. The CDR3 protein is CASSQEIAGGSYNEQFF. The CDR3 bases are TGCGCCAGCAGCCAAGAAATAGCGGGAGGATCCTACAATGAGCAGTTCTTC.

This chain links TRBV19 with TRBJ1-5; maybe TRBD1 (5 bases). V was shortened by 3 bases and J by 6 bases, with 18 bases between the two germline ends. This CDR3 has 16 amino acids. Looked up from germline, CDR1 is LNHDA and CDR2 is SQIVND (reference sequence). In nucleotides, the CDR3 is TGTGCCAGTAGTATGGAGGGCAGGGTTTCCGTTCAGCCCCAGCATTTT. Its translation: CASSMEGRVSVQPQHF.

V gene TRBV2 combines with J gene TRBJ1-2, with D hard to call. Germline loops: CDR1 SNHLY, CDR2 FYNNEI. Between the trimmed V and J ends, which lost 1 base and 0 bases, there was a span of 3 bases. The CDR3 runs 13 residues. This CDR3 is CASSEESNYGYTF. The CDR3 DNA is TGTGCCAGCAGTGAAGAATCTAACTATGGCTACACCTTC.

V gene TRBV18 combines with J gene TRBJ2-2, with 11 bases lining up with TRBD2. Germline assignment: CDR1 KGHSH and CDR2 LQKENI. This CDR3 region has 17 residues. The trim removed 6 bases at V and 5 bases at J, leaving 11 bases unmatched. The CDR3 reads CASSQLLAGDGTGELFF. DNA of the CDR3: TGTGCCAGCTCTCAACTACTAGCGGGAGATGGTACCGGGGAGCTGTTTTTT.

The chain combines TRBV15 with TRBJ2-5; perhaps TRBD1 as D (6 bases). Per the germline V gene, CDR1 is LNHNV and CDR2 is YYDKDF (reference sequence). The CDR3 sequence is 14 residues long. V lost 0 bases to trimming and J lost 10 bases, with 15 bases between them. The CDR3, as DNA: TGTGCCACCAGCAGAGATCTGGGGGAAGGGGGCCAGTACTTC. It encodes CATSRDLGEGGQYF.

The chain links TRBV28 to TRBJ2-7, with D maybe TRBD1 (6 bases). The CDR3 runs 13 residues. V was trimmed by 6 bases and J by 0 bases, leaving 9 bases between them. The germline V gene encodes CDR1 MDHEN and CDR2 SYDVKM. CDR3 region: CASRTGHSYEQYF. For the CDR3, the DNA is TGTGCCAGCAGGACAGGTCACTCCTACGAGCAGTACTTC.

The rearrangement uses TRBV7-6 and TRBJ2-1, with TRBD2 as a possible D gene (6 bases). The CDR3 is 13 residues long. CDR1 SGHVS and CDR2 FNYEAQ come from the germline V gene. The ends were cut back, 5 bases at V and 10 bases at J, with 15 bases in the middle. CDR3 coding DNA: TGTGCCAGCAGCCCCCGACTAGATCTCGAGCAGTTCTTC. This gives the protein CASSPRLDLEQFF.

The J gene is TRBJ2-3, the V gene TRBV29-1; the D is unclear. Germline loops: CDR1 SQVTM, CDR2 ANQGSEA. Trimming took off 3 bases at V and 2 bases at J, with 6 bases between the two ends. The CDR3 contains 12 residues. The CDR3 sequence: CSVESNTDTQYF. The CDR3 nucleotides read TGCAGCGTTGAGTCTAACACAGATACGCAGTATTTT.

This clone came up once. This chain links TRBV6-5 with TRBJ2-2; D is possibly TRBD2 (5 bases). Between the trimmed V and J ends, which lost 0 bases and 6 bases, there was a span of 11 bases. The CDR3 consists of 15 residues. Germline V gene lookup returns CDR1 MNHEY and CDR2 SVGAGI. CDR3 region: CASSYSRTGAGELFF. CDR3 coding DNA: TGTGCCAGCAGTTACTCGAGGACCGGGGCCGGGGAGCTGTTTTTT.

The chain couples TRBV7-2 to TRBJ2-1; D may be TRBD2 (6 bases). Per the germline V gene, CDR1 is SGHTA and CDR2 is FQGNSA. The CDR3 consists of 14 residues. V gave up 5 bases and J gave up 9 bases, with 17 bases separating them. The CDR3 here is CASSRDWGISEQFF. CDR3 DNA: TGTGCCAGCAGCAGGGACTGGGGGATTTCTGAGCAGTTCTTC.

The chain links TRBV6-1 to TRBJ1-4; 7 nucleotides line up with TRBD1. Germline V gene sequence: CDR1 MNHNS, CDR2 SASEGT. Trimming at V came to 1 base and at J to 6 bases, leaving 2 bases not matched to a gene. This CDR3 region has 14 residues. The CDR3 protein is CASSEGDRDEKLFF. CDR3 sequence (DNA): TGTGCCAGCAGTGAAGGAGACAGGGATGAAAAACTGTTTTTT.